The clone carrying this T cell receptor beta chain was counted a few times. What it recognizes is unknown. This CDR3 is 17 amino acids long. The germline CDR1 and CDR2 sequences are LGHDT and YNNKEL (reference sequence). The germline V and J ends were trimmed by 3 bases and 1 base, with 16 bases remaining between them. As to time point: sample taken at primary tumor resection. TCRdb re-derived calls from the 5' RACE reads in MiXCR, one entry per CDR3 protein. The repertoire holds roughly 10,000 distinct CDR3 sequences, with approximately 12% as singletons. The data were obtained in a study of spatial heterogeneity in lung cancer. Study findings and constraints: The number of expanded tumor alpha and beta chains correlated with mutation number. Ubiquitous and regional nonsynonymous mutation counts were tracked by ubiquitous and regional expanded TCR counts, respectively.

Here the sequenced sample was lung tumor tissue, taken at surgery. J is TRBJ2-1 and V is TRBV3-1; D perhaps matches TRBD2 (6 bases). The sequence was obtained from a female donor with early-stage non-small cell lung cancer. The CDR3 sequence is CASSHSWDFSSYNEQFF. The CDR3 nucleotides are TGTGCCAGCAGCCACTCCTGGGACTTCTCTTCCTACAATGAGCAGTTCTTC.